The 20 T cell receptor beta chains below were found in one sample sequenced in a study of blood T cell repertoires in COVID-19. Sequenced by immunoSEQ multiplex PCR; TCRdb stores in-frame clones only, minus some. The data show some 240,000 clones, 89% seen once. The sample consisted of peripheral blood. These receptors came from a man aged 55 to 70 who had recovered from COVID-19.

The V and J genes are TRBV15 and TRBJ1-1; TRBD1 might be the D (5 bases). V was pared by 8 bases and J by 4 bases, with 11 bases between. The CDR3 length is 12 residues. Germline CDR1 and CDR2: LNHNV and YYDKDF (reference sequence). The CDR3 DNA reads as TGTGCCACCTGGGGGGAGGGCACTGAAGCTTTCTTT. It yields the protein CATWGEGTEAFF.

The CDR3 region is CASNLEETQYF. CDR3 coding DNA: TGTGCCAGCAACCTGGAGGAGACCCAGTACTTC. The chain combines TRBV25-1 with TRBJ2-5; D remains unclear. The germline V gene encodes CDR1 MGHDK and CDR2 SYGVNS. CDR3 length equals 11 residues. Trimming left V 7 bases short and J 5 bases short, with 8 bases between.

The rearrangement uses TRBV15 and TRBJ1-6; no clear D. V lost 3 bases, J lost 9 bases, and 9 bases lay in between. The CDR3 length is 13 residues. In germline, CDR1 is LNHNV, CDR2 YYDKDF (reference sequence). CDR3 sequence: CATSRQGGSPLHF. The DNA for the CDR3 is TGTGCCACCAGCAGGCAAGGAGGTTCACCCCTCCACTTT.

The CDR3 bases are TGTGCCAGCAGCCCGCCGGCGGCTCTAGCGGCCTACGAGCAGTACTTC. This sequence encodes CASSPPAALAAYEQYF. The chain combines TRBV3-1 (or the pseudogene TRBV3-2) with TRBJ2-7; 7 nucleotides agree with TRBD2. The CDR3 covers 16 residues. V gave up 4 bases and J gave up 2 bases; unmatched junction bases: 11. Germline CDR1 and CDR2: LGHDT and YNNKEL (reference sequence).

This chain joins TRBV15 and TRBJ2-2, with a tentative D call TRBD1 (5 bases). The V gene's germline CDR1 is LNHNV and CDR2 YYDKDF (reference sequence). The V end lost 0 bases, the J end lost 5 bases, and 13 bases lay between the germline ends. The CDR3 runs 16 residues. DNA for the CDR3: TGTGCCACCAGCAGAGATGTGCCAGGGCGAACCGGGGAGCTGTTTTTT. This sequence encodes CATSRDVPGRTGELFF. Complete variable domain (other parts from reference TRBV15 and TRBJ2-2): DAMVIQNPRYQVTQFGKPVTLSCSQTLNHNVMYWYQQKSSQAPKLLFHYYDKDFNNEADTPDNFQSRRPNTSFCFLDIRSPGLGDTAMYLCATSRDVPGRTGELFFGEGSRLTVL.

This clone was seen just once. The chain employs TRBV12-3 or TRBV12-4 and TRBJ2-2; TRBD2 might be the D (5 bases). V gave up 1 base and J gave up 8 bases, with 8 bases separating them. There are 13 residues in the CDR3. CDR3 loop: CASSLGETGELFF. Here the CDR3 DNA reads TGTGCCAGCAGTTTAGGGGAGACGGGGGAGCTGTTTTTT.

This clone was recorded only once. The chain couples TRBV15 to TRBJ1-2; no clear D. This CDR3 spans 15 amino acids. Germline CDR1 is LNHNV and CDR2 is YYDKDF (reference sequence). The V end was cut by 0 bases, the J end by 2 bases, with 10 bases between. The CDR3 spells CATSRDSRENYGYTF. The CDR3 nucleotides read TGTGCCACCAGCAGAGATTCGAGAGAAAACTATGGCTACACCTTC. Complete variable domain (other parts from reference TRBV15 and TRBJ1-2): DAMVIQNPRYQVTQFGKPVTLSCSQTLNHNVMYWYQQKSSQAPKLLFHYYDKDFNNEADTPDNFQSRRPNTSFCFLDIRSPGLGDTAMYLCATSRDSRENYGYTFGSGTRLTVV.

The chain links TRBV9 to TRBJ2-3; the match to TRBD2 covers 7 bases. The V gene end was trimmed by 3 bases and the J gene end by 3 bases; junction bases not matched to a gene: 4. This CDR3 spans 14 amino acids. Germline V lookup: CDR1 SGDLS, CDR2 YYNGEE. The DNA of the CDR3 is TGTGCCAGCAGCGCGGCGGGAGTGACAGATACGCAGTATTTT. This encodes CASSAAGVTDTQYF.

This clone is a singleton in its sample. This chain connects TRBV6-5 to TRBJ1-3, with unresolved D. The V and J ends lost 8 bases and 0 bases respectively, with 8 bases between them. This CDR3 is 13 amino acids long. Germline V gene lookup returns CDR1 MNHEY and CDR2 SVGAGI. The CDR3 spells CASGQSSGNTIYF. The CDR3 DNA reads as TGTGCCAGCGGGCAGTCCTCTGGAAACACCATATATTTT.

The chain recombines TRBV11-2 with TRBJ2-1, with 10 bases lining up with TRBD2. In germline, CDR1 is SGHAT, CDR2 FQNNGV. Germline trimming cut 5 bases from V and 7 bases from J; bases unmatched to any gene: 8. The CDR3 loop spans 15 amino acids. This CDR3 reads CASSPNSGLANEQFF. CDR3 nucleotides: TGTGCCAGCAGCCCGAATTCGGGACTAGCGAATGAGCAGTTCTTC.

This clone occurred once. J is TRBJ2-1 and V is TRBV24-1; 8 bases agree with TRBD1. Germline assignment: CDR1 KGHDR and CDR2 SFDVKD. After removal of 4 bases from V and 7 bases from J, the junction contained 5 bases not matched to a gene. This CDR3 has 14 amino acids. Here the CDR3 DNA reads TGTGCCACCAGTGACACCCGACAGGGGAATGAGCAGTTCTTC. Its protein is CATSDTRQGNEQFF.

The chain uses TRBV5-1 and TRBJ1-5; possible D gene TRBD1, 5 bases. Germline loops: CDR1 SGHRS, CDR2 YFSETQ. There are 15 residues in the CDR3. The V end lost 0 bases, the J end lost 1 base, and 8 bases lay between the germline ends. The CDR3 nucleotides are TGCGCCAGCAGCTTGGATGGGGCAAGCAATCAGCCCCAGCATTTT. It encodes CASSLDGASNQPQHF.

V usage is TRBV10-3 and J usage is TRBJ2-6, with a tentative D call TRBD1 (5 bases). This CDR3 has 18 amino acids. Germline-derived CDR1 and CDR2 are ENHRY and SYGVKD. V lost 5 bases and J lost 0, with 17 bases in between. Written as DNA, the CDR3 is TGTGCCATCAGTTCCCGACAGACCTATTACTCTGGGGCCAACGTCCTGACTTTC. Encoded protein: CAISSRQTYYSGANVLTF.

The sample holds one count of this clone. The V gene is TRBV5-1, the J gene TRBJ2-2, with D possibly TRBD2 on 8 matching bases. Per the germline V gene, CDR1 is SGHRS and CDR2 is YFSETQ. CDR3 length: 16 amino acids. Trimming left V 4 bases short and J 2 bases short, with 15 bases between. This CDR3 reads CASSREGAGNTGELFF. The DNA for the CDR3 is TGCGCCAGCAGCCGGGAGGGGGCAGGCAACACCGGGGAGCTGTTTTTT.

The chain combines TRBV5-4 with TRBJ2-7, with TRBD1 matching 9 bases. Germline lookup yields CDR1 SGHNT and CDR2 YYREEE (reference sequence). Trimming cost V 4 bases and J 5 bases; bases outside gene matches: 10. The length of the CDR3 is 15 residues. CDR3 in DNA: TGTGCCAGCAGCCCGGGGGGACAGGGCGTCGACGAGCAGTACTTC. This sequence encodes CASSPGGQGVDEQYF. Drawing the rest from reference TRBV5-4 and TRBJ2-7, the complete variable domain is ETGVTQSPTHLIKTRGQQVTLRCSSQSGHNTVSWYQQALGQGPQFIFQYYREEENGRGNFPPRFSGLQFPNYSSELNVNALELDDSALYLCASSPGGQGVDEQYFGPGTRLTVT.

The CDR3 loop reads CASTRVSPYEQYF. CDR3 coding DNA: TGTGCCAGCACACGGGTCTCCCCCTACGAGCAGTACTTC. The chain couples TRBV5-5 to TRBJ2-7; the D is unclear. This CDR3 has 13 amino acids. Deletions cut 6 bases from V and 2 bases from J, with 12 bases between. Germline V gives CDR1 SGHKS, CDR2 YYEKEE (reference sequence).

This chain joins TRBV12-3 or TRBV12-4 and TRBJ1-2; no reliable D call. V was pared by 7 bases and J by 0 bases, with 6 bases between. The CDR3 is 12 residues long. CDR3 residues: CASTRANYGYTF. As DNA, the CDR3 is TGTGCCAGCACTCGGGCTAACTATGGCTACACCTTC.

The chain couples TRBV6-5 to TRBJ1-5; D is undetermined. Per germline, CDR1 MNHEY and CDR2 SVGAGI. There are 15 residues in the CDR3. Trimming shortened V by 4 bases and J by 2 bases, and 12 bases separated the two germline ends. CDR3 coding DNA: TGTGCCAGCAGTTTAACCGTGGGAGGCAATCAGCCCCAGCATTTT. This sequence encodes CASSLTVGGNQPQHF.

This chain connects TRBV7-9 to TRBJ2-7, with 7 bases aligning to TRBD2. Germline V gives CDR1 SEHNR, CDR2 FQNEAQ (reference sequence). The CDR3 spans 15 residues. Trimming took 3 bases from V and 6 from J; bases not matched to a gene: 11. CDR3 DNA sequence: TGTGCCAGCAGCTTGAGAAGCGGGGTCCGGGCCGAGCAGTACTTC. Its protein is CASSLRSGVRAEQYF.

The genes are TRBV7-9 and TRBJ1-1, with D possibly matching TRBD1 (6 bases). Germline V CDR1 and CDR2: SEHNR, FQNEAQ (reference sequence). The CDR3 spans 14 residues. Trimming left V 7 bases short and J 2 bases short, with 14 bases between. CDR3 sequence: CASKLTGFNTEAFF. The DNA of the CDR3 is TGTGCCAGCAAGTTGACAGGTTTCAACACTGAAGCTTTCTTT.